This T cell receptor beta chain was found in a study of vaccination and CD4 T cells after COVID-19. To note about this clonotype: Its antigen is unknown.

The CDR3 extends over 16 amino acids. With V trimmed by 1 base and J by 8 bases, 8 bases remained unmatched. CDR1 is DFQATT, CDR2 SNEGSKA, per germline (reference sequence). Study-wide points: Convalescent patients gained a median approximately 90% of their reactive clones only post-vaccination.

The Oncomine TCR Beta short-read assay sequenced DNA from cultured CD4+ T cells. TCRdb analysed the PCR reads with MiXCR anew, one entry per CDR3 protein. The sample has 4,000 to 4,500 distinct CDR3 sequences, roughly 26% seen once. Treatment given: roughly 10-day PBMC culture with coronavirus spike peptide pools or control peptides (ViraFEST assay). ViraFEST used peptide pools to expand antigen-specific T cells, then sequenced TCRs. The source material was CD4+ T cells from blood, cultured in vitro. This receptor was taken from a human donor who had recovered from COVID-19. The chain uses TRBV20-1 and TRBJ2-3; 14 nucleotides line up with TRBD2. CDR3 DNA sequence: TGCAGTGCTAGAGTGGGACTAGCGGGGGAGCACCGTACGCAGTATTTT. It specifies CSARVGLAGEHRTQYF.